These T cell receptor beta chains were read from a single sample in a study of shared clonotypes between healthy human individuals. Profiled with immunoSEQ multiplex PCR; TCRdb holds only in-frame clones, not every one. Among millions of clones, roughly 92% were seen once, and the ten largest hold roughly 0.15%. The sequenced sample consisted of naive CD4+ T cells sorted from blood. These receptors were collected from a man aged 18 to 30 in good health. Both conserved end residues are part of each CDR3. The D gene is left open where the match is weak. Clone size is not always given. Where it is, it says once, few, many or a class for expanded clones.

>once|TRBV5-4|TRBJ2-3|TRBD2
CASSSQLAGVTDTQYF
TGTGCCAGCAGCTCCCAACTAGCGGGGGTAACAGATACGCAGTATTTT
>.|TRBV12-5|TRBJ2-1|TRBD1
CASGLVPKGDRLNNEQFF
TGTGCTAGTGGTTTGGTACCAAAAGGGGACAGGCTCAACAATGAGCAGTTCTTC
>.|TRBV15|TRBJ2-7|.
CATGLIDGPYEQYF
TGTGCCACCGGATTGATTGACGGACCCTACGAGCAGTACTTC
>.|TRBV30|TRBJ1-6|.
CAWSVSLSYNSPLHF
TGTGCCTGGAGTGTGAGTCTCTCCTATAATTCACCCCTCCACTTT
>.|TRBV10-3|TRBJ2-3|.
CAISEKGLVFSTDTQYF
TGTGCCATCAGTGAAAAAGGACTCGTTTTCAGCACAGATACGCAGTATTTT
>few|TRBV6-5|TRBJ2-2|.
CASRMGPTNTGELFF
TGTGCCAGCAGGATGGGACCGACGAACACCGGGGAGCTGTTTTTT
>.|TRBV29-1|TRBJ2-5|.
CSVEADVRYREETQYF
TGCAGCGTTGAAGCGGACGTGAGGTACAGGGAAGAGACCCAGTACTTC
>.|TRBV5-1|TRBJ1-1|.
CASSLVNVAGGTEAFF
TGCGCCAGCAGCTTGGTAAACGTGGCGGGGGGCACTGAAGCTTTCTTT
>.|TRBV28|TRBJ2-1|TRBD1
CASSGSGTGTYNEQFF
TGTGCCAGCAGCGGATCCGGGACAGGGACCTACAATGAGCAGTTCTTC
>.|TRBV7-7|TRBJ1-2|TRBD1
CASSFTDWDRRLSGYGYTF
TGTGCTAGCAGCTTCACAGATTGGGACAGGCGTCTATCTGGCTATGGCTACACCTTC
>few|TRBV30|TRBJ1-1|.
CAWSRVYGDEAFF
TGTGCCTGGAGCAGGGTCTACGGGGATGAAGCTTTCTTT
>.|TRBV28|TRBJ2-1|.
CASSLFPRDSWRGEQFF
TGTGCCAGCAGTTTATTCCCACGGGACAGCTGGAGGGGTGAGCAGTTCTTC
>.|TRBV28|TRBJ2-7|.
CASTRGTYEQYF
TGTGCCAGCACGAGGGGAACCTACGAGCAGTACTTC
>.|TRBV21-1|TRBJ2-1|.
CASSHCDSGTSGYNEQFF
TGTGCCAGCAGCCATTGCGATTCCGGGACTAGCGGGTACAATGAGCAGTTCTTC
>few|TRBV6-4|TRBJ1-1|.
CASSRQLNTEAFF
TGTGCCAGCAGTCGCCAGCTTAACACTGAAGCTTTCTTT
>.|TRBV6-6|TRBJ1-6|.
CASSYSSGTHSPLHF
TGTGCCAGCAGTTACTCATCAGGGACCCATTCACCCCTCCACTTT
>.|TRBV10-3|TRBJ2-1|TRBD2
CAISDGLAPFF
TGTGCCATCTCCGATGGACTAGCGCCGTTCTTC
>.|TRBV28|TRBJ2-1|TRBD2
CASELSGGYNEQFF
TGTGCCAGCGAGCTTAGCGGGGGATATAATGAGCAGTTCTTC
>.|TRBV30|TRBJ2-1|TRBD1
CAWGQGSGEQFF
TGTGCCTGGGGACAGGGATCGGGGGAGCAGTTCTTC
>.|TRBV11-2|TRBJ2-7|.
CASSLDRTYHYEQYF
TGTGCCAGCAGCTTAGACAGGACCTATCATTACGAGCAGTACTTC
>.|TRBV6-1|TRBJ2-7|TRBD1
CASSQTGGSYEQYF
TGTGCCAGCAGTCAGACAGGGGGTTCCTACGAGCAGTACTTC
>.|TRBV18|TRBJ2-7|TRBD1
CASSPDRVSYEQYF
TGTGCCAGCTCACCAGACAGGGTCTCCTACGAGCAGTACTTC
>.|TRBV4-3|TRBJ1-2|TRBD1
CASSPRTGYGYTF
TGCGCCAGCAGCCCCCGGACAGGCTATGGCTACACCTTC
>.|TRBV6-5|TRBJ1-2|TRBD1
CASSYYPTGDYGYTF
TGTGCCAGCAGTTATTACCCAACAGGGGACTATGGCTACACCTTC
>.|TRBV6-5|TRBJ2-7|.
CASSYGPGYEQYF
TGTGCCAGCAGTTACGGACCAGGATACGAGCAGTACTTC
>.|TRBV7-2|TRBJ2-1|TRBD2
CASSSSGTSGRAGYNEQFF
TGTGCCAGCAGCTCATCCGGGACTAGCGGGAGGGCCGGTTACAATGAGCAGTTCTTC
>once|TRBV5-1|TRBJ1-1|TRBD1
CASSSGQGVSEAFF
TGCGCCAGCAGCTCGGGACAGGGCGTAAGCGAAGCTTTCTTT
>.|TRBV5-1|TRBJ2-3|TRBD1
CASRLPGTDTDTQYF
TGCGCCAGCAGGCTGCCGGGGACAGATACAGATACGCAGTATTTT
>.|TRBV10-1|TRBJ2-7|.
CASSEFNSHDEQYF
TGCGCCAGCAGTGAGTTTAACAGCCATGATGAGCAGTACTTC
>.|TRBV6-5|TRBJ2-7|TRBD2
CASSYSAGGGYEQYF
TGTGCCAGCAGTTACTCGGCGGGAGGAGGATACGAGCAGTACTTC
>few|TRBV19|TRBJ2-2|.
CASSIIGDRNTGELFF
TGTGCCAGTAGTATTATAGGAGACAGGAACACCGGGGAGCTGTTTTTT
>.|TRBV5-6|TRBJ2-2|TRBD2
CASSPVLAGFTGELFF
TGTGCCAGCAGCCCGGTACTAGCGGGGTTTACCGGGGAGCTGTTTTTT
>.|TRBV27|TRBJ2-6|.
CASSLSWSGANVLTF
TGTGCCAGCAGTTTATCGTGGTCTGGGGCCAACGTCCTGACTTTC
>.|TRBV7-2|TRBJ2-7|.
CASSLGRVYEQYF
TGTGCCAGCAGCTTAGGGCGGGTATACGAGCAGTACTTC
>.|TRBV15|TRBJ2-7|.
CATSSGDSLYEQYF
TGTGCCACCAGCAGCGGTGACAGCCTCTACGAGCAGTACTTC
>.|TRBV6-4|TRBJ2-5|.
CASRGSSPRFGTQYF
TGTGCCAGCAGGGGGAGTAGCCCGCGTTTTGGGACCCAGTACTTC
>.|TRBV19|TRBJ1-4|.
CASSFRPMNEKLFF
TGTGCCAGTAGTTTCAGGCCGATGAATGAAAAACTGTTTTTT
>.|TRBV6-5|TRBJ2-5|.
CASSRGSQETQYF
TGTGCCAGCAGCAGGGGCAGTCAAGAGACCCAGTACTTC
>.|TRBV30|TRBJ1-2|TRBD1
CARRGQGADYGYTF
TGTGCCCGAAGGGGACAGGGGGCGGACTATGGCTACACCTTC
>few|TRBV2|TRBJ1-5|TRBD1
CASGGQVNQPQHF
TGTGCCAGCGGAGGACAGGTCAATCAGCCCCAGCATTTT
>.|TRBV11-3|TRBJ2-7|TRBD2
CASSKGLAGGVSVYEQYF
TGTGCCAGCAGCAAGGGACTAGCGGGAGGGGTTAGTGTCTACGAGCAGTACTTC
>.|TRBV7-9|TRBJ1-6|.
CASPSGAHGSSPLHF
TGTGCCAGCCCCTCGGGGGCACACGGATCTTCACCCCTCCACTTT
>.|TRBV10-3|TRBJ2-7|.
CAISESTSSYEQYF
TGTGCCATCAGTGAGTCGACTAGCTCCTACGAGCAGTACTTC
>few|TRBV19|TRBJ1-1|.
CASSEQGGAEAFF
TGTGCCAGTAGTGAACAGGGAGGGGCTGAAGCTTTCTTT
>once|TRBV19|TRBJ1-2|.
CATTTPGIYGYTF
TGTGCCACCACGACCCCAGGGATCTATGGCTACACCTTC
>few|TRBV18|TRBJ2-7|.
CASSPPGDYEQYF
TGTGCCAGCTCACCACCGGGGGATTACGAGCAGTACTTC
>.|TRBV18|TRBJ1-2|.
CASSQAAGYGYTF
TGTGCCAGCTCACAGGCCGCCGGGTATGGCTACACCTTC
>.|TRBV7-2|TRBJ2-1|.
CASSLAGGKYNEQFF
TGTGCCAGCAGCTTAGCGGGAGGAAAATACAATGAGCAGTTCTTC
>once|TRBV7-2|TRBJ1-1|.
CASSLVPPANTEAFF
TGTGCCAGCAGCTTAGTCCCGCCAGCGAACACTGAAGCTTTCTTT
>.|TRBV28|TRBJ2-7|TRBD1
CASRLGQGTTYEQYF
TGTGCCAGCAGGTTGGGACAGGGAACCACCTACGAGCAGTACTTC
>once|TRBV19|TRBJ1-5|.
CASSMGPGGRQPQHF
TGTGCCAGTAGTATGGGGCCGGGGGGACGACAGCCCCAGCATTTT
>.|TRBV7-9|TRBJ1-2|.
CASSLESGGGYGYTF
TGTGCCAGCAGCTTAGAGTCAGGAGGGGGGTATGGCTACACCTTC
>.|TRBV10-1|TRBJ2-5|.
CAPIDSQRETQYF
TGCGCCCCAATAGACAGCCAGAGAGAGACCCAGTACTTC
>.|TRBV7-2|TRBJ2-5|TRBD2
CASSAGLAGEETQYF
TGTGCCAGCAGCGCCGGACTAGCGGGGGAAGAGACCCAGTACTTC
>.|TRBV25-1|TRBJ1-6|TRBD1
CASRQTGFNSPLHF
TGTGCCAGCAGGCAGACAGGGTTCAATTCACCCCTCCACTTT
>.|TRBV5-1|TRBJ2-3|TRBD2
CASSLGTSGVTDTQYF
TGCGCCAGCAGCTTGGGAACTAGCGGGGTTACAGATACGCAGTATTTT
>.|TRBV5-1|TRBJ2-2|TRBD2
CASSPLKAGAPTGELFF
TGCGCCAGCAGCCCGCTTAAAGCGGGAGCCCCCACCGGGGAGCTGTTTTTT